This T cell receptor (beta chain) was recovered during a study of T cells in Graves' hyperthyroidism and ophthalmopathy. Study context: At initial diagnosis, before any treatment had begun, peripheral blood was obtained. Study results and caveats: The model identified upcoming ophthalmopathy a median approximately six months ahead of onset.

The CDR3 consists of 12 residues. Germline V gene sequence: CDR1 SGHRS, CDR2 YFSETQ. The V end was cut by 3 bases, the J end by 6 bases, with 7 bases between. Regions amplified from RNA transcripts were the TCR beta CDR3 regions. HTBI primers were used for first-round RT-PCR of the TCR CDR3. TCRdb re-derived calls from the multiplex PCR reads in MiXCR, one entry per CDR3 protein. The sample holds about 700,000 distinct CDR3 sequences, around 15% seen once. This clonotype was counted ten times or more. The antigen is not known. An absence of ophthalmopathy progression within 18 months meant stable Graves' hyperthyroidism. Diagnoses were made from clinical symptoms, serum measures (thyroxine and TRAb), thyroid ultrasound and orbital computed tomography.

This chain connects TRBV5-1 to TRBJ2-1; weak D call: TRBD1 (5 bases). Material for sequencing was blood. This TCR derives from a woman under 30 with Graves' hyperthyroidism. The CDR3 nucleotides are TGCGCCAGCAGCTCCCAGGGCAATGAGCAGTTCTTC. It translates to CASSSQGNEQFF.